This paragraph covers one T cell receptor (beta chain) sequence. This may be a read error: a much more frequent sequence differs by one nucleotide. This sample's RNA came from whole unsorted tissue. CDR3 length: 12 amino acids. The V gene's germline CDR1 is SQVTM and CDR2 ANQGSEA. The ends were cut back, 4 bases at V and 6 bases at J, with 12 bases in the middle. The sample is drawn from a study of tumor and adjacent non-tumor tissue in lung cancer. Three rounds of nested PCR, following a modified ARM-PCR protocol, produced the TCRbeta library. TCRdb re-called the multiplex PCR reads with MiXCR, one entry per CDR3 protein. In the table there are over 110,000 distinct CDR3 sequences, roughly 70% of which are singletons.

The V call is TRBV29-1, the J call TRBJ1-1; maybe TRBD1 (5 bases). This receptor was identified in a man in his 60s with small cell lung cancer. Sample: lung tumor tissue. Written as DNA, the CDR3 is TGCAGCGTTGGGGGCCCGGGGCCTGAAGCTTTCTTT. It codes for CSVGGPGPEAFF.